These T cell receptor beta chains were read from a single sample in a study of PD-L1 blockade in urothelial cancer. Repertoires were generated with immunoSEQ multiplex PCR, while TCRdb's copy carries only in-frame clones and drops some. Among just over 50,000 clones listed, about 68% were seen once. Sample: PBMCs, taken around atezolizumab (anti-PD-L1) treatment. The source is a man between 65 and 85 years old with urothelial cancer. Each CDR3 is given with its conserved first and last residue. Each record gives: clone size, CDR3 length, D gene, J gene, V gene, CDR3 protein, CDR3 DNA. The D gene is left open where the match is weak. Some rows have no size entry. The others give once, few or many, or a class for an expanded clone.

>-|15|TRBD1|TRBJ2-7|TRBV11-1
CASSFRDRAPYEQYF
TGTGCCAGCAGCTTCCGGGACAGGGCCCCCTACGAGCAGTACTTC
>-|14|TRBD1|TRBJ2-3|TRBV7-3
CASSPGQGSDTQYF
TGTGCCAGCAGTCCGGGACAGGGGTCAGATACGCAGTATTTT
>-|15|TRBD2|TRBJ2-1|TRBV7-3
CASSYSGGLDSEQFF
TGTGCCAGCAGCTACTCGGGGGGGCTTGACAGCGAGCAGTTCTTC
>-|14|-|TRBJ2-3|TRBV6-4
CASSATSGGDTQYF
TGTGCCAGCAGTGCGACTAGTGGGGGAGATACGCAGTATTTT
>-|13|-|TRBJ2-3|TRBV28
CASSSRGTDTQYF
TGTGCCAGCAGTTCTCGTGGCACAGATACGCAGTATTTT
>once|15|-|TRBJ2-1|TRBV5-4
CASSPDGNRNNEQFF
TGTGCCAGCAGCCCGGACGGGAATCGGAACAATGAGCAGTTCTTC
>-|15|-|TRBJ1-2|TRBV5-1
CASSPAGQTNYDYTF
TGCGCCAGCAGCCCTGCCGGACAGACTAACTATGACTACACCTTC
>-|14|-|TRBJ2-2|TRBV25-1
CASSDQGYPGELFF
TGTGCCAGCAGTGATCAGGGGTATCCCGGGGAGCTGTTTTTT
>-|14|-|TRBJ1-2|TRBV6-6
CASTRPDSPYGYTF
TGTGCCAGCACTCGACCGGACAGTCCTTATGGCTACACCTTC
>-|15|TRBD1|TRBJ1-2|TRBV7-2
CASSPGSTGAYGYTF
TGTGCCAGCAGTCCAGGTAGTACAGGGGCCTATGGCTACACCTTC
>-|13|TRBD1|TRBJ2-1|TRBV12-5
CASGSGQGVEQFF
TGTGCTAGTGGTTCAGGACAGGGGGTTGAGCAGTTCTTC
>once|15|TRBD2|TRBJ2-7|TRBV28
CASSPGGARPKEQYF
TGTGCCAGCAGCCCCGGGGGGGCGCGCCCTAAGGAGCAGTACTTC
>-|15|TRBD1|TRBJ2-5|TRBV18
CASSPGQGAGETQYF
TGTGCCAGCTCACCGGGACAGGGGGCAGGGGAGACCCAGTACTTC
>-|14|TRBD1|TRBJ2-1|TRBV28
CASSLSGTGDEQFF
TGTGCCAGCAGTTTATCCGGGACAGGGGACGAGCAGTTCTTC
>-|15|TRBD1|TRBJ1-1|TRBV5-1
CASSLVLQGVTEAFF
TGCGCCAGCAGCTTGGTACTACAGGGGGTCACTGAAGCTTTCTTT
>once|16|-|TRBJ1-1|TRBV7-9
CASSLYDVRGSAEAFF
TGTGCCAGCAGCTTATATGATGTACGAGGGAGCGCTGAAGCTTTCTTT
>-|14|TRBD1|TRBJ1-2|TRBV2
CASSDNRGLYGYTF
TGTGCCAGCAGTGACAACAGGGGGCTCTATGGCTACACCTTC
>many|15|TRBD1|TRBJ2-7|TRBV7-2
CASSLAWSGGNEQYF
TGTGCCAGCAGCTTAGCGTGGTCAGGGGGCAACGAGCAGTACTTC
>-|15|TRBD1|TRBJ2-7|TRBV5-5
CASSRTGDFSYEQYF
TGTGCCAGCAGCAGGACAGGAGACTTTTCCTACGAGCAGTACTTC
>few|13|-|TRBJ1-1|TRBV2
CASSDRARTEAFF
TGTGCCAGCAGTGACAGGGCAAGAACTGAAGCTTTCTTT
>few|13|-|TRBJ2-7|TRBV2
CASGGQNAYEQYF
TGTGCCAGCGGTGGGCAGAATGCCTACGAGCAGTACTTC
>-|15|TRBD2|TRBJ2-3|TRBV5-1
CASTGTSGLTDTQYF
TGCGCCAGCACCGGGACTAGCGGACTCACAGATACGCAGTATTTT
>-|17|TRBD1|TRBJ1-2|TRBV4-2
CASSQDKLAGGSYGYTF
TGTGCCAGCAGCCAAGATAAGCTGGCAGGGGGATCTTATGGCTACACCTTC
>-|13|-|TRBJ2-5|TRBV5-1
CASSIRQKETQYF
TGCGCCAGCTCTATCCGACAGAAAGAGACCCAGTACTTC
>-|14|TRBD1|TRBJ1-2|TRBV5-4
CASSYRQGADGYTF
TGTGCCAGCAGCTACAGACAGGGGGCGGATGGCTACACCTTC
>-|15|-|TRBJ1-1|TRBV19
CASSIRQAFNTEAFF
TGTGCCAGTAGTATTAGGCAGGCCTTCAACACTGAAGCTTTCTTT
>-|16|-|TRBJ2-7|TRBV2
CASSVRQGSVSYEQYF
TGTGCCAGCAGTGTTCGGCAGGGATCAGTCTCCTACGAGCAGTACTTC
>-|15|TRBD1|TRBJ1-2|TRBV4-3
CASSQDSSRGQGYTF
TGCGCCAGCAGCCAAGATAGTTCCAGGGGGCAAGGCTACACCTTC
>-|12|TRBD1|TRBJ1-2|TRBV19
CASEGQTYGYTF
TGTGCCAGTGAGGGACAGACCTATGGCTACACCTTC
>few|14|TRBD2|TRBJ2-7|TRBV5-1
CASSLEDSGGEQYF
TGCGCCAGCAGCTTGGAAGACTCGGGGGGCGAGCAGTACTTC
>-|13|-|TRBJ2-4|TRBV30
CAWSVPQKNIQYF
TGTGCCTGGAGTGTACCCCAGAAAAACATTCAGTACTTC
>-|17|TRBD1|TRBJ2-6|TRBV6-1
CASSAGQGAVGANVLTF
TGTGCCAGCAGTGCGGGACAGGGGGCGGTCGGGGCCAACGTCCTGACTTTC
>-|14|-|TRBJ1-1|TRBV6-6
CASFNRVGDTEAFF
TGTGCCAGCTTTAACAGGGTAGGAGACACTGAAGCTTTCTTT
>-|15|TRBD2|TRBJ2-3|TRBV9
CASSVTGGGADTQYF
TGTGCCAGCAGCGTAACGGGGGGTGGCGCAGATACGCAGTATTTT
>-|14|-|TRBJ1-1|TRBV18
CASSEDRWNTEAFF
TGTGCCAGCTCAGAGGACAGATGGAACACTGAAGCTTTCTTT
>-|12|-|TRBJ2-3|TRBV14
CASSLQGYTQYF
TGTGCCAGCAGCTTACAGGGTTATACGCAGTATTTT
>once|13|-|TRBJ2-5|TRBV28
CASSFSPGETQYF
TGTGCCAGCAGTTTTTCCCCGGGGGAGACCCAGTACTTC
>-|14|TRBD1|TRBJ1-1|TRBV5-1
CASSQNGQGAEAFF
TGCGCCAGCAGCCAAAATGGACAGGGCGCTGAAGCTTTCTTT
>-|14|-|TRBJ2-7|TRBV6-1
CASSSNRASYEQYF
TGTGCCAGCAGTAGTAACAGGGCCTCCTACGAGCAGTACTTC
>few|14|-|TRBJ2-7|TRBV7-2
CASSLATGRYEQYF
TGTGCCAGCAGCCTCGCGACAGGCCGGTACGAGCAGTACTTC
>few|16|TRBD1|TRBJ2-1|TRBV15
CATSPMGQGDYNEQFF
TGTGCCACCAGCCCGATGGGGCAGGGGGACTACAATGAGCAGTTCTTC
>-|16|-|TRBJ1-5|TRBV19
CASSIGGGFSNQPQHF
TGTGCCAGTAGTATAGGAGGGGGATTTAGCAATCAGCCCCAGCATTTT
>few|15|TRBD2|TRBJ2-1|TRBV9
CASSVTSGRSNEQFF
TGTGCCAGCAGCGTAACTAGCGGGAGATCGAATGAGCAGTTCTTC
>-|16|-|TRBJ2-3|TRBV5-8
CASSLSLGASTDTQYF
TGTGCCAGCAGCTTGAGCCTGGGGGCAAGCACAGATACGCAGTATTTT
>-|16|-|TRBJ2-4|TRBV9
CASSVGDFRAKNIQYF
TGTGCCAGCAGCGTAGGGGACTTTCGGGCCAAAAACATTCAGTACTTC
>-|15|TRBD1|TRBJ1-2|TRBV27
CASSIGQGGDYGYTF
TGTGCCAGCAGTATAGGACAGGGTGGGGACTATGGCTACACCTTC
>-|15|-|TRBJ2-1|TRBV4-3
CASSQEADTYNEQFF
TGCGCCAGCAGCCAAGAAGCGGATACCTACAATGAGCAGTTCTTC
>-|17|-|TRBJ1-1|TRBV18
CASSPPVLGAQRTEAFF
TGTGCCAGCTCACCACCGGTTCTGGGGGCCCAAAGGACTGAAGCTTTCTTT
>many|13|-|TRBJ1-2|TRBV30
CAWSVGGGSGYTF
TGTGCCTGGAGTGTAGGGGGGGGCTCTGGCTACACCTTC
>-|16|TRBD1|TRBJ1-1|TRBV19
CASSIDRQGVNTEAFF
TGTGCCAGTAGTATAGATCGTCAGGGGGTGAACACTGAAGCTTTCTTT
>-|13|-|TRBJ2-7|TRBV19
CASSISGMDEQYF
TGTGCCAGTAGTATATCGGGGATGGACGAGCAGTACTTC
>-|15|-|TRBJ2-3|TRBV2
CASSAKTYGTDTQYF
TGTGCCAGCAGTGCGAAGACATACGGAACAGATACGCAGTATTTT
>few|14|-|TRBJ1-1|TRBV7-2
CASSTTTANTEAFF
TGTGCCAGCAGCACCACGACAGCGAACACTGAAGCTTTCTTT